This T cell receptor (beta chain) was observed in a study of T cell repertoires in cytomegalovirus infection. Study overall: It was the public TCR beta signatures that indicated both CMV infection and matching HLA type.

Study results and limitations: CMV-specific TCR beta clonotypes restricted by HLA-C were the ones dominating the ex vivo response.

MiXCR, run by TCRdb on the reads, gives a single entry per CDR3 protein. The repertoire holds roughly 49,000 distinct CDR3 sequences, with 20% to 25% as singletons. This clonotype appeared many times. Its antigen is undetermined. The CDR3 contains 15 residues. V was shortened by 2 bases and J by 2 bases, with 11 bases between the two germline ends. Germline lookup yields CDR1 SEHNR and CDR2 FQNEAQ (reference sequence). The material sequenced was PBMCs, sequenced either directly or after in vitro stimulation (not recorded which). The chain links TRBV7-9 to TRBJ2-3, with D hard to call. The receptor's source is a human donor in good health (CMV status not recorded). Some clones in this sample may be carry-over from other donors' samples. This CDR3 is CASSLRQGPTDTQYF. In nucleotides, the CDR3 is TGTGCCAGCAGCTTACGCCAAGGACCCACAGATACGCAGTATTTT.